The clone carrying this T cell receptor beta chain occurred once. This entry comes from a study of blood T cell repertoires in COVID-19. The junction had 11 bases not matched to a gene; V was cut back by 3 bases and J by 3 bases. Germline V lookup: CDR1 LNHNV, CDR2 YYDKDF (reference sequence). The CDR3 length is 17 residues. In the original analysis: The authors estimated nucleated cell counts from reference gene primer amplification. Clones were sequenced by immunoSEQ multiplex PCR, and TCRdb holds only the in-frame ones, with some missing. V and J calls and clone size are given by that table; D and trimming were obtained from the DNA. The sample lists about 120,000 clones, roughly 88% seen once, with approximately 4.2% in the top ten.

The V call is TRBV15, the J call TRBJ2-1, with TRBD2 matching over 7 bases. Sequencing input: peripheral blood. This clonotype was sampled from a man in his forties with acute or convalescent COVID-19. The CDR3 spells CATSSHRAGVVYNEQFF. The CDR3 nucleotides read TGTGCCACCAGCAGCCATCGGGCGGGAGTTGTCTACAATGAGCAGTTCTTC.